This T cell receptor (beta chain) was profiled in a study of metastatic and nonmetastatic thyroid tumors (dated by TCRdb to 2019 to 2021). Study-level background: The researchers compared repertoires between peripheral blood samples and tumor or nodule tissue samples from patients with malignant or benign thyroid disease. Paper-wide results and their limitations: In both blood and tumor samples, TCR beta diversity was reported to be significantly higher in malignant tumors than in benign nodules.

Based on the germline V gene, the CDR1 and CDR2 sequences are SGHTA and FQGNSA. V loses 0 bases, J loses 6 bases, and the germline ends lie 10 bases apart. Counted from cysteine to phenylalanine, this CDR3 has 14 amino acids. Just the 42-base CDR3 DNA is kept, in frame starting at base 1. None of the patients had been given any treatment before thyroid surgery. Using T-cell receptor beta sequencing, the study looked back at clinical samples from patients collected from about 2011 to 2019. Regarding this clone: What antigen it recognizes has not been identified. Per-base quality was not reported, and no clone a single base away is much larger than it.

Receptors were amplified or captured by PCR. The run used an Illumina HiSeq 4000. High-throughput sequencing was used to profile the TCR beta-chain CDR3 region of each patient. The paper's processing steps were these. A classifier to discriminate distant-metastatic papillary thyroid cancer patients was built from CDR3 differences across clinicopathological groups. Repertoire diversity was assessed with the Shannon index, and tumor-blood repertoire similarity with the Morisita-Horn index. Starting from the raw public reads, TCRdb applied fastp trimming at Q25, assembled clones with MiXCR and retained in-frame beta chains. The V and J calls shown here were made by TCRdb, not taken from the authors' results. In all, the sample holds 31,000 or so clones, and under 30% of those were seen once. In total, the top ten clones hold about 30% of the sample.

The sequencing sample was made of blood. The receptor comes from a female donor with papillary thyroid cancer or a benign thyroid nodule (not recorded which). Some clones in this sample may be carry-over from other donors' samples. The receptor chain draws on TRBV7-2 and TRBJ2-3; the D gene assignment is perhaps TRBD1 or TRBD2, with each matching 5 bases. CDR3 region: CASSLASGTDTQYF. The DNA reads as follows: TGTGCCAGCAGCTTAGCTTCCGGGACGGATACGCAGTATTTT.